This T cell receptor (beta chain) derives from a study of OX40 agonist ivuxolimab in advanced cancers. Whole-study context: Dose-escalation patients suffered from hepatocellular carcinoma, melanoma, renal cell or head and neck cancer. Earlier treatment with anti-PD-1, anti-PD-L1 or anti-CTLA-4 was permitted, and over 35% had received some. General study findings and limits: Among the lowest peripheral clonal expansion occurred in 0.1-3.0 mg/kg partial responders.

Germline V gene lookup returns CDR1 MRHNA and CDR2 SNTAGT. This CDR3 has 14 amino acids. V was pared by 0 bases and J by 5 bases, with 7 bases between. Produced via immunoSEQ multiplex PCR; TCRdb's table is partial and in-frame only. This table has around 100,000 clones, around 95% appearing once. A note on this clone: As yet, its antigen is unknown.

It was autoimmune disease history or systemic immunosuppression that excluded patients. The starting material was CD4+ or CD8+ T cells sorted from blood, obtained in a trial of the OX40 agonist ivuxolimab. The chain employs TRBV6-4 and TRBJ2-2; D tentatively reads TRBD1 or TRBD2 (5 bases each). This clonotype originated in an adult with an advanced solid tumor such as melanoma, head and neck, liver or kidney cancer. In DNA, the CDR3 is TGTGCCAGCAGTGACTCGAGGGGTACCGGGGAGCTGTTTTTT. Protein product: CASSDSRGTGELFF.